What follows are 3 T cell receptor beta chains derived from one specimen sequenced in a study of T cell responses to AZD1222 COVID-19 vaccine. Generated by immunoSEQ multiplex PCR, the TCRdb table keeps only in-frame clones and is missing some. The sample records roughly 80,000 clones, around 90% being singletons. Sequenced material: peripheral blood, taken 28 days after the second AZD1222 dose. The receptor source for this set is an adult who received the AZD1222 COVID-19 vaccine.

This chain uses TRBV7-4 with TRBJ2-5, with D possibly called TRBD1 or TRBD2 (5 bases each). Trimming stripped 5 bases from V and 5 bases from J, with 15 bases between. The CDR3 extends over 14 amino acids. CDR1 and CDR2 from the germline V gene are SGHVT and SQSDAQ. CDR3 sequence (DNA): TGTGCCAGCAGCCTGGGACCGGGGAGTGAGACCCAGTACTTC. Its protein is CASSLGPGSETQYF.

The chain recombines TRBV7-2 with TRBJ1-6, with D hard to call. The V end was cut by 6 bases, the J end by 0 bases, with 12 bases between. From germline, CDR1 is SGHTA and CDR2 FQGNSA. This CDR3 has 16 residues. The DNA of the CDR3 is TGTGCCAGCAGTTCCTGGGCTGGCTCCTATAATTCACCCCTCCACTTT. Encoded protein: CASSSWAGSYNSPLHF. The full variable domain, in which reference TRBV7-2 and TRBJ1-6 provide the parts outside the CDR3, is GAGVSQSPSNKVTEKGKDVELRCDPISGHTALYWYRQSLGQGLEFLIYFQGNSAPDKSGLPSDRFSAERTGGSVSTLTIQRTQQEDSAVYLCASSSWAGSYNSPLHFGNGTRLTVT.

The chain combines TRBV29-1 with TRBJ2-2, with a possible D match to TRBD1 (6 bases). Germline CDR1 is SQVTM and CDR2 is ANQGSEA. The CDR3 has 13 residues. V shed 6 bases and J shed 1 base, with 9 bases lying between them. The CDR3 bases are TGCAGCGTGGTGACAGGGAACACCGGGGAGCTGTTTTTT. This codes for CSVVTGNTGELFF.